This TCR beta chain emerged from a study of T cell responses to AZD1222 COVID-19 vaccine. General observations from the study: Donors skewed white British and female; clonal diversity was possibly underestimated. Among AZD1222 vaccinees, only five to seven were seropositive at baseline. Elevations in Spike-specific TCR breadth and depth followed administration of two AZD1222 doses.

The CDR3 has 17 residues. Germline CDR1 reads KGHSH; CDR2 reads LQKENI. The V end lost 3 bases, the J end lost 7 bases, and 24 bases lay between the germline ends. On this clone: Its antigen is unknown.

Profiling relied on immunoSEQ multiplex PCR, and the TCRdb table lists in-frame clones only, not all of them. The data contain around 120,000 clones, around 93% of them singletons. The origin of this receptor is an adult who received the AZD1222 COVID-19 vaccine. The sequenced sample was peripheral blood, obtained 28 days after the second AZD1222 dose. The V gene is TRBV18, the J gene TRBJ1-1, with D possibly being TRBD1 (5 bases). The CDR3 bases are TGTGCCAGCTCACCTTACCGGCGTCCCGGAGGGGTCCATGAAGCTTTCTTT. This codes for CASSPYRRPGGVHEAFF.